The 2 T cell receptor beta chains below come from one sample, sequenced in a study of cytomegalovirus exposure and HLA in healthy donors. The study ran its PCR with 60 Vbeta and 13 Jbeta primers. The protocol was immunoSEQ multiplex PCR, while the TCRdb copy is restricted to in-frame clones and leaves out a portion. The sample shows 80,000 to 100,000 clones, about two thirds of them seen only once. The sequencing input was PBMCs. The receptors originated from a female donor in good health and CMV-seronegative.

The CDR3 loop reads CASSAGLAGGHSSYEQYF. CDR3 DNA sequence: TGTGCCAGCAGCGCGGGACTAGCGGGAGGGCATAGCTCCTACGAGCAGTACTTC. The chain employs TRBV9 and TRBJ2-7; 16 bases align to TRBD2. CDR1 and CDR2 (germline): SGDLS, YYNGEE. CDR3 size: 18 residues. V shed 3 bases and J 0 bases; nucleotides not matched to a gene: 6.

V usage is TRBV7-9 and J usage is TRBJ2-7; maybe TRBD2 (6 bases). This CDR3 comprises 16 residues. The V gene lost 2 bases and the J gene lost 4 bases, with 18 bases spanning the gap. In germline, CDR1 is SEHNR, CDR2 FQNEAQ (reference sequence). CDR3 nucleotides: TGTGCCAGCAGCTTAAATAAAGCTAGCGTCCTTTACGAGCAGTACTTC. As protein: CASSLNKASVLYEQYF.